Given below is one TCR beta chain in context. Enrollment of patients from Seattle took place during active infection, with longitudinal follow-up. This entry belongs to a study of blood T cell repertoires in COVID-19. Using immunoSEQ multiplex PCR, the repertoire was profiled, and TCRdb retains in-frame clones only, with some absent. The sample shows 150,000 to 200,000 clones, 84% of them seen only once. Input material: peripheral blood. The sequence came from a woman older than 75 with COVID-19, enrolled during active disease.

The CDR3 protein is CATSAKGLATYTGELFF. In DNA, the CDR3 is TGTGCCACCAGTGCGAAAGGCCTAGCGACCTACACCGGGGAGCTGTTTTTT. The genes are TRBV24-1 and TRBJ2-2; weak D call: TRBD2 (6 bases). Trimming stripped 5 bases from V and 3 bases from J, with 18 bases between. Germline CDR1 is KGHDR and CDR2 is SFDVKD. The CDR3 is 17 amino acids.